The source of this T cell receptor (beta chain) is a study of T cells in Graves' hyperthyroidism and ophthalmopathy. Study-wide results and caveats: Blood shared most expanded thyroid clonotypes above 0.001.

Using RNA transcripts as the source, TCR beta CDR3 regions were amplified. The HTBI primer set was used in a first-round RT-PCR of the TCR CDR3. MiXCR, applied by TCRdb to the multiplex PCR reads, yields one record per CDR3 protein. The sample gives hundreds of thousands of distinct CDR3 sequences, approximately 40% of which show up once; 7.5% to 9.5% is in the top ten. Investigators excluded patients with uncontrolled infection, other autoimmune disease, pregnancy or lactation. In its sample, this clonotype was seen many times. Its antigen is unidentified. The trim removed 4 bases at V and 4 bases at J, leaving 14 bases unmatched. This CDR3 has 17 amino acids. Germline V gives CDR1 SGDLS, CDR2 YYNGEE.

The sample was blood. The chain joins TRBV9 to TRBJ2-5; 9 bases are shared with TRBD2. The TCR comes from a man younger than 35 with Graves' hyperthyroidism. The CDR3 reads CASSPTEGGRALETQYF. The CDR3 DNA reads TGTGCCAGCAGCCCGACCGAAGGCGGGAGGGCCCTAGAGACCCAGTACTTC.